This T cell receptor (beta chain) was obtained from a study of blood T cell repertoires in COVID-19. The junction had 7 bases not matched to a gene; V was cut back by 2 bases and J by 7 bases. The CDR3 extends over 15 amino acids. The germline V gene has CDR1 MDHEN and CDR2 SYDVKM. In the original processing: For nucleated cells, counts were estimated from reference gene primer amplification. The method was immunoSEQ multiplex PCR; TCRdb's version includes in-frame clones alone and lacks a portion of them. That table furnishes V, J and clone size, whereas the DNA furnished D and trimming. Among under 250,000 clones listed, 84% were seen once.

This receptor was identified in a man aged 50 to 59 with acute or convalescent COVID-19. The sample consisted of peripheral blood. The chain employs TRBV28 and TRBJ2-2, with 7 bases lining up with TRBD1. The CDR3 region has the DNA TGTGCCAGCAGTTTAGTACAGGGGAATGGCGGGGAGCTGTTTTTT. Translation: CASSLVQGNGGELFF.